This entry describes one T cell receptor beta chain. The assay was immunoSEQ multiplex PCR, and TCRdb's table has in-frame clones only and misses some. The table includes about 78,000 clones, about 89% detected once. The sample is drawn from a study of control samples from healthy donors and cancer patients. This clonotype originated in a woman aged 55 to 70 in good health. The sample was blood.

CDR3 nucleotides: TGTGCCAGCAGTCCTCCGGGACAGAGGAACACTGAAGCTTTCTTT. This sequence encodes CASSPPGQRNTEAFF. The rearrangement uses TRBV28 and TRBJ1-1, with 7 bases lining up with TRBD1. Germline V gene data show CDR1 as MDHEN and CDR2 as SYDVKM. V shed 5 bases, J shed 1 base, and the junction held 7 bases outside the gene matches. This CDR3 is built from 15 residues. Full variable domain (rest looked up from reference TRBV28 and TRBJ1-1): DVKVTQSSRYLVKRTGEKVFLECVQDMDHENMFWYRQDPGLGLRLIYFSYDVKMKEKGDIPEGYSVSREKKERFSLILESASTNQTSMYLCASSPPGQRNTEAFFGQGTRLTVV.